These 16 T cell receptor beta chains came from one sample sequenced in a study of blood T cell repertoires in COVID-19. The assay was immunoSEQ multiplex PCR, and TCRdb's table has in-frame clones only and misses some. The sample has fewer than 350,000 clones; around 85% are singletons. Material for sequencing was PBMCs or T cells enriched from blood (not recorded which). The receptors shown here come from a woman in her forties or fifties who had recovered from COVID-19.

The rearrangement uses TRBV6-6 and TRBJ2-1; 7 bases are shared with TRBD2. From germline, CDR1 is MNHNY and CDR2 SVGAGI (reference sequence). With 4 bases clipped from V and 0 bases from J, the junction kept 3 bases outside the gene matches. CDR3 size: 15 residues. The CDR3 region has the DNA TGTGCCAGCAGTTTGTCTAGCGGCTCCTACAATGAGCAGTTCTTC. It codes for CASSLSSGSYNEQFF.

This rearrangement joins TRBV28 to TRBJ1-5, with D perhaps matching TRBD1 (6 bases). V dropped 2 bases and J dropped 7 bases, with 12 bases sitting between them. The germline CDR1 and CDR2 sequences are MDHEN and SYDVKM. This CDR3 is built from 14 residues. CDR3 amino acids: CASSLGGRGQPQHF. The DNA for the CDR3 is TGTGCCAGCAGTTTAGGGGGAAGGGGGCAGCCCCAGCATTTT.

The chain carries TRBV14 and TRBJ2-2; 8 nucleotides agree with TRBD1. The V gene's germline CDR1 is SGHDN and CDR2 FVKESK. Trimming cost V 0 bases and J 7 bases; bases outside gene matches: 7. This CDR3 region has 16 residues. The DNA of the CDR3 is TGTGCCAGCAGCCAAGATTGGACAGGGAGGTTCGGGGAGCTGTTTTTT. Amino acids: CASSQDWTGRFGELFF.

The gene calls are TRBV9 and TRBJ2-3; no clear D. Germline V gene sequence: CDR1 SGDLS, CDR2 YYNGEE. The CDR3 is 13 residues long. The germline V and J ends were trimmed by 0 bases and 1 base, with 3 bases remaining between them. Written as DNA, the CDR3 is TGTGCCAGCAGCGTAGTAGGCACAGATACGCAGTATTTT. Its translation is CASSVVGTDTQYF.

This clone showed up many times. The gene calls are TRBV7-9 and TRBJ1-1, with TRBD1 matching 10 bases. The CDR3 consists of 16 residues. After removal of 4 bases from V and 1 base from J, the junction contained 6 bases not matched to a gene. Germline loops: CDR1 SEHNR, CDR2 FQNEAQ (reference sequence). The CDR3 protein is CASSSGQGFWNTEAFF. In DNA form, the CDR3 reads TGTGCCAGCAGCTCGGGACAGGGGTTTTGGAACACTGAAGCTTTCTTT.

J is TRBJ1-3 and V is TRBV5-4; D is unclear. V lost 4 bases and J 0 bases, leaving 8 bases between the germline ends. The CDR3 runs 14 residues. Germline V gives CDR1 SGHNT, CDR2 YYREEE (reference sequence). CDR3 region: CASSRQASGNTIYF. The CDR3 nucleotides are TGTGCCAGCAGCCGACAAGCCTCTGGAAACACCATATATTTT.

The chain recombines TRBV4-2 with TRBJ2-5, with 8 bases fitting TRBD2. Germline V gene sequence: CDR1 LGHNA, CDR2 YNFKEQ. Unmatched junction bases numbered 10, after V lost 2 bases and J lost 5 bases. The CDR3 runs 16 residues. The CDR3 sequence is CASSQSYGGAEETQYF. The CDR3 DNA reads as TGTGCCAGCAGCCAATCCTACGGGGGGGCCGAGGAGACCCAGTACTTC.

This CDR3 reads CASSLDDRGYGYTF. The CDR3 nucleotides read TGCGCCAGCAGCTTGGACGACAGGGGATATGGCTACACCTTC. The rearrangement links TRBV5-1 to TRBJ1-2; 8 nucleotides match TRBD1. Germline V lookup: CDR1 SGHRS, CDR2 YFSETQ. This CDR3 has 14 amino acids. Losses at the gene ends were 0 bases for V and 5 bases for J; bases not matched to a gene: 3.

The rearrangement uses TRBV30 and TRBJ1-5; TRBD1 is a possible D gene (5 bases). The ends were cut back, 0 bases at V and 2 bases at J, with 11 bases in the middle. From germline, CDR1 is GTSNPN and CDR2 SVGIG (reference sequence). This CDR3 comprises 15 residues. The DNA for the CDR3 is TGTGCCTGGAGTGTAGGGCAGGGCGGCAATCAGCCCCAGCATTTT. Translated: CAWSVGQGGNQPQHF.

The CDR3 sequence is CASVRDRGEKLFF. The CDR3 DNA follows: TGTGCCAGCGTCCGGGACAGGGGTGAAAAACTGTTTTTT. This chain uses TRBV28 with TRBJ1-4; TRBD1 matches 10 bases. This CDR3 region has 13 residues. The junction had 4 bases not matched to a gene; V was cut back by 8 bases and J by 7 bases. Germline V CDR1 and CDR2: MDHEN, SYDVKM.

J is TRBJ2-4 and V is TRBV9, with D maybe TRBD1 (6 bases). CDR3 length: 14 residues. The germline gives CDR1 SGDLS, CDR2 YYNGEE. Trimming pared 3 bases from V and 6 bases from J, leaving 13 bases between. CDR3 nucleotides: TGTGCCAGCAGCGAAGGACAGATATCAAACATTCAGTACTTC. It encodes CASSEGQISNIQYF. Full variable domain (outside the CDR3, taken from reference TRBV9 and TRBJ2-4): DSGVTQTPKHLITATGQRVTLRCSPRSGDLSVYWYQQSLDQGLQFLIQYYNGEERAKGNILERFSAQQFPDLHSELNLSSLELGDSALYFCASSEGQISNIQYFGAGTRLSVL.

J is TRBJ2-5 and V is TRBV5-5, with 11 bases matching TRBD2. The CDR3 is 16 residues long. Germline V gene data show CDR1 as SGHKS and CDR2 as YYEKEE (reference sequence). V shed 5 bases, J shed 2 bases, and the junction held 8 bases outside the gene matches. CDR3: CASRAPGLAVQETQYF. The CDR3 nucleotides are TGTGCCAGCAGGGCCCCGGGACTAGCGGTTCAAGAGACCCAGTACTTC.

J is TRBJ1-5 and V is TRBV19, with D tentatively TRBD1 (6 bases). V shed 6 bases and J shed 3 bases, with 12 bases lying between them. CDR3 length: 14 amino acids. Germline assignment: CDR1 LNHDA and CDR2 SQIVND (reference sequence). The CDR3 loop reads CASRQQGFNQPQHF. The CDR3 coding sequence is TGTGCCAGTAGACAGCAGGGGTTCAATCAGCCCCAGCATTTT.

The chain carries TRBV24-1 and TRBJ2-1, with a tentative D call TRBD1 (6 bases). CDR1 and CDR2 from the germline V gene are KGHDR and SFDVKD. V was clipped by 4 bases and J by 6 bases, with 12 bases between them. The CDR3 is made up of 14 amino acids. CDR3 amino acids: CATSDPGTLNEQFF. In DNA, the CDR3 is TGTGCCACCAGTGACCCCGGGACACTCAATGAGCAGTTCTTC.

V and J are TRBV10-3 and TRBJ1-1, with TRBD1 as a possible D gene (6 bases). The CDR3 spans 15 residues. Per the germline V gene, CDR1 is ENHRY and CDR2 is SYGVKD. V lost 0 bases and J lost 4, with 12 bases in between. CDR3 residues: CAISESRTGSTEAFF. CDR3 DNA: TGTGCCATCAGTGAGTCGAGAACAGGGAGCACTGAAGCTTTCTTT.

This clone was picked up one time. The CDR3 loop reads CASSTMDRATNEKLFF. The CDR3 DNA is TGTGCCAGCAGCACCATGGACAGGGCAACTAATGAAAAACTGTTTTTT. The chain uses TRBV11-2 and TRBJ1-4; 8 bases are a match to TRBD1. The V gene's germline CDR1 is SGHAT and CDR2 FQNNGV. J lost 0 bases, V lost 5 bases, and 5 bases had no gene match. CDR3 length equals 16 residues.